These 21 T cell receptor beta chains share one sample of origin, sequenced in a study of Ad26.COV2.S vaccination and SARS-CoV-2 variants. The protocol was immunoSEQ multiplex PCR, while the TCRdb copy is restricted to in-frame clones and leaves out a portion. The sample lists more than 300,000 clones, approximately 86% occurring once. Treatment of the sample: some 20 received Ad26.COV2.S at low or high dose, single or two shots; about 5 received placebo; per-sample allocation not given. Sampling took place 63 days after the first vaccine or placebo injection. The sample consisted of peripheral blood, taken in a trial of Ad26.COV2.S vaccine versus placebo. The receptor set was obtained from a person aged 18-65 years who received the Ad26.COV2.S COVID-19 vaccine or a placebo.

The genes are TRBV6-2 or TRBV6-3 and TRBJ1-4, with TRBD1 as a possible D gene (5 bases). The CDR3 sequence is 16 residues long. The V gene's germline CDR1 is MNHEY and CDR2 SVGEGT. V dropped 2 bases and J dropped 8 bases, with 18 bases sitting between them. Here the CDR3 reads CASSYVRGSSGEKLFF. CDR3 nucleotides: TGTGCCAGCAGTTACGTAAGGGGCAGCTCGGGGGAAAAACTGTTTTTT.

A single count supports this clone. This chain connects TRBV27 to TRBJ2-3, with TRBD2 matching 14 bases. The V gene end was trimmed by 3 bases and the J gene end by 4 bases; junction bases not matched to a gene: 3. Germline loops: CDR1 MNHEY, CDR2 SMNVEV (reference sequence). The CDR3 is 16 residues long. The CDR3 DNA follows: TGTGCCAGCAGTTTCGGGACTAGCGGGGGACCAGATACGCAGTATTTT. Translating it yields CASSFGTSGGPDTQYF.

The gene calls are TRBV5-5 and TRBJ2-5, with 9 bases lining up with TRBD1. The CDR3 sequence is 15 residues long. V lost 5 bases to trimming and J lost 4 bases; unmatched junction nucleotides: 9. Germline V CDR1 and CDR2: SGHKS, YYEKEE (reference sequence). CDR3 DNA: TGTGCCAGCAGTTCTACAGGGGGCAGGGGAGAGACCCAGTACTTC. It translates to CASSSTGGRGETQYF.

The genes are TRBV6-4 and TRBJ1-2, with D tentatively TRBD1 (5 bases). The ends were cut back, 0 bases at V and 8 bases at J, with 13 bases in the middle. The CDR3 length is 14 residues. Germline V lookup: CDR1 MRHNA, CDR2 SNTAGT. The CDR3 reads CASSDSGVRGGYTF. The CDR3 DNA is TGTGCCAGCAGTGACTCGGGGGTGCGAGGGGGCTACACCTTC.

The V and J genes are TRBV5-6 and TRBJ1-6; 7 positions match TRBD1. CDR1 and CDR2 (germline): SGHDT, YYEEEE. CDR3 length: 16 amino acids. With 4 bases clipped from V and 6 bases from J, the junction kept 10 bases outside the gene matches. The CDR3 sequence is CASSLSSGTVNSPLHF. The CDR3 nucleotides are TGTGCCAGCAGCCTTTCTTCCGGGACAGTTAATTCACCCCTCCACTTT.

This chain connects TRBV7-2 to TRBJ2-7; unclear D gene. The ends were cut back, 1 base at V and 2 bases at J, with 9 bases in the middle. Per germline, CDR1 SGHTA and CDR2 FQGNSA. The CDR3 is 14 amino acids. Here the CDR3 DNA reads TGTGCCAGCAGCTTAGGAGGCAAGACCTACGAGCAGTACTTC. This sequence encodes CASSLGGKTYEQYF.

This sequence joins TRBV5-4 and TRBJ1-2; possibly TRBD1 for D (5 bases). CDR1 and CDR2 from the germline V gene are SGHNT and YYREEE (reference sequence). Trimming took off 4 bases at V and 4 bases at J, with 11 bases between the two ends. The CDR3 spans 13 residues. Here the CDR3 reads CASSRRDSYGYTF. In nucleotides, the CDR3 is TGTGCCAGCAGCAGACGGGACTCCTATGGCTACACCTTC.

Regarding this clone: Additional DNA sequences in this sample encode the identical CDR3. The chain is built from TRBV19 and TRBJ2-5; D uncertain. The CDR3 is made up of 13 amino acids. CDR1 is LNHDA and CDR2 is SQIVND in the germline V gene (reference sequence). With 2 bases removed from V and 2 bases from J, the gap between germline ends came to 6 bases. CDR3 in amino acids: CASSIRQQETQYF. The CDR3, as DNA: TGTGCCAGTAGTATAAGGCAGCAAGAGACCCAGTACTTC. Full variable domain (rest looked up from reference TRBV19 and TRBJ2-5): DGGITQSPKYLFRKEGQNVTLSCEQNLNHDAMYWYRQDPGQGLRLIYYSQIVNDFQKGDIAEGYSVSREKKESFPLTVTSAQKNPTAFYLCASSIRQQETQYFGPGTRLLVL.

CDR3 sequence: CSVGQGNGYTF. The CDR3 DNA follows: TGCAGCGTAGGACAGGGGAATGGCTACACCTTC. V and J are TRBV29-1 and TRBJ1-2, with 9 bases that match TRBD1. After removal of 6 bases from V and 6 bases from J, the junction contained 2 bases not matched to a gene. The CDR3 has 11 residues. CDR1 is SQVTM, CDR2 ANQGSEA, per germline.

The chain employs TRBV27 and TRBJ1-1, with 8 bases fitting TRBD1. This CDR3 spans 13 amino acids. Germline assignment: CDR1 MNHEY and CDR2 SMNVEV (reference sequence). The V gene end was trimmed by 6 bases and the J gene end by 2 bases; junction bases not matched to a gene: 2. Written as DNA, the CDR3 is TGTGCCAGCAGAGACAGGGGAAACACTGAAGCTTTCTTT. It specifies CASRDRGNTEAFF.

This clone was recorded only once. V and J are TRBV18 and TRBJ1-2; tentatively, D is TRBD1 (5 bases). CDR1 and CDR2 from the germline V gene are KGHSH and LQKENI. Trimming left V 3 bases short and J 2 bases short, with 7 bases between. The CDR3 contains 13 residues. The CDR3 nucleotides read TGTGCCAGCTCACCCCGGGACAACTATGGCTACACCTTC. Translated: CASSPRDNYGYTF. Filled out from reference TRBV18 and TRBJ1-2, the complete variable domain reads NAGVMQNPRHLVRRRGQEARLRCSPMKGHSHVYWYRQLPEEGLKFMVYLQKENIIDESGMPKERFSAEFPKEGPSILRIQQVVRGDSAAYFCASSPRDNYGYTFGSGTRLTVV.

V and J are TRBV7-2 and TRBJ1-2, with D possibly matching TRBD1 (6 bases). V was shortened by 4 bases and J by 8 bases, with 17 bases between the two germline ends. This CDR3 is 14 amino acids long. Germline lookup yields CDR1 SGHTA and CDR2 FQGNSA. The CDR3 loop reads CASSSKGGGKGYTF. In nucleotides, the CDR3 is TGTGCCAGCAGCTCTAAAGGGGGGGGAAAAGGCTACACCTTC.

The rearrangement joins TRBV20-1 to TRBJ1-2; D is undetermined. Germline V gene sequence: CDR1 DFQATT, CDR2 SNEGSKA (reference sequence). V dropped 3 bases and J dropped 4 bases, with 6 bases sitting between them. This CDR3 has 11 amino acids. CDR3 bases: TGCAGTGCTAGTGCCAGCTATGGCTACACCTTC. This gives the protein CSASASYGYTF.

The CDR3 region is CASSPPSGGTTDTQYF. The CDR3 region has the DNA TGCGCCAGCAGCCCTCCTAGCGGGGGTACCACAGATACGCAGTATTTT. The gene calls are TRBV5-1 and TRBJ2-3, with 10 positions matching TRBD2. The germline gives CDR1 SGHRS, CDR2 YFSETQ. This CDR3 has 16 residues. The V gene end was trimmed by 4 bases and the J gene end by 2 bases; junction bases not matched to a gene: 7.

V gene TRBV2 combines with J gene TRBJ2-1; a weak D match, TRBD1 (6 bases). Per the germline V gene, CDR1 is SNHLY and CDR2 is FYNNEI. The V end was cut by 9 bases, the J end by 0 bases, with 15 bases between. The CDR3 length is 15 residues. CDR3 in amino acids: CASTKDRASYNEQFF. The CDR3 nucleotides read TGTGCCAGTACGAAGGACAGAGCCTCCTACAATGAGCAGTTCTTC.

This clone was recorded many times. The chain's CDR3 is CASSILVNTEAFF. As DNA, the CDR3 is TGTGCCAGTAGTATCCTTGTAAACACTGAAGCTTTCTTT. The V and J genes are TRBV19 and TRBJ1-1; D is ambiguous. V lost 3 bases to trimming and J lost 2 bases, with 7 bases between them. Germline-derived CDR1 and CDR2 are LNHDA and SQIVND (reference sequence). There are 13 residues in the CDR3.

Of note for this clone: The same CDR3 also results from other DNA sequences found in this sample. The chain carries TRBV20-1 and TRBJ2-5; no clear D gene. Trimming took off 5 bases at V and 5 bases at J, with 9 bases between the two ends. This CDR3 is 11 amino acids long. Germline V gene data show CDR1 as DFQATT and CDR2 as SNEGSKA (reference sequence). CDR3 nucleotides: TGCAGTGCTTCACTGGGGGAGACCCAGTACTTC. It is translated as CSASLGETQYF.

V is TRBV3-1 (or the pseudogene TRBV3-2) and J is TRBJ1-2; D is unclear. V gave up 4 bases and J gave up 3 bases, with 18 bases separating them. The germline V gene has CDR1 LGHDT and CDR2 YNNKEL (reference sequence). This CDR3 has 16 amino acids. Here the CDR3 reads CASSLITASRDYGYTF. The DNA of the CDR3 is TGTGCCAGCAGCCTCATTACAGCGAGTCGGGACTATGGCTACACCTTC.

The V and J genes are TRBV7-9 and TRBJ2-1; D gene unclear. V lost 2 bases and J 9 bases, leaving 8 bases between the germline ends. The CDR3 totals 12 residues. The germline V gene has CDR1 SEHNR and CDR2 FQNEAQ (reference sequence). The DNA for the CDR3 is TGTGCCAGCAGCTTAATTGCCGGTGAGCAGTTCTTC. This encodes CASSLIAGEQFF.

The chain combines TRBV5-5 with TRBJ2-7, with D possibly being TRBD1 or TRBD2 (5 bases each). The V gene's germline CDR1 is SGHKS and CDR2 YYEKEE (reference sequence). V was trimmed by 2 bases and J by 5 bases, leaving 14 bases between them. CDR3 length: 14 residues. DNA for the CDR3: TGTGCCAGCAGCTTATGGGACGGCCCCGACGAGCAGTACTTC. It specifies CASSLWDGPDEQYF.

The table lists this clone with a count of one. This chain links TRBV25-1 with TRBJ1-4; 10 bases match TRBD1. With 6 bases clipped from V and 0 bases from J, the junction kept 10 bases outside the gene matches. There are 18 residues in the CDR3. Germline CDR1 reads MGHDK; CDR2 reads SYGVNS. Here the CDR3 reads CASSLDRGLTTTNEKLFF. CDR3 coding DNA: TGTGCCAGCAGCTTAGACAGGGGGCTAACTACAACTAATGAAAAACTGTTTTTT.